The clone carrying this T cell receptor beta chain showed up just a few times. This entry comes from a study of identical twins. Germline trimming cut 3 bases from V and 3 bases from J; bases unmatched to any gene: 11. Germline assignment: CDR1 LNHNV and CDR2 YYDKDF (reference sequence). The CDR3 totals 16 residues. Using its own MiXCR run on the 5' RACE reads, TCRdb lists one record per CDR3 protein. The table has 690,000 or so distinct CDR3 sequences, approximately 6% seen once. This clonotype was obtained from a man aged 18 to 29 in good health. The chain employs TRBV15 and TRBJ2-7, with 7 bases lining up with TRBD1. The source material was naive T cells sorted from blood. Here the CDR3 DNA reads TGTGCCACCAGCAGCGGGACAGCAGGGTGGGGCTACGAGCAGTACTTC. This encodes CATSSGTAGWGYEQYF. Using reference TRBV15 and TRBJ2-7 for the parts outside the CDR3, the full variable domain is DAMVIQNPRYQVTQFGKPVTLSCSQTLNHNVMYWYQQKSSQAPKLLFHYYDKDFNNEADTPDNFQSRRPNTSFCFLDIRSPGLGDTAMYLCATSSGTAGWGYEQYFGPGTRLTVT.